These T cell receptor beta chains were read from a single sample in a study of control samples from healthy donors and cancer patients. Clones were sequenced by immunoSEQ multiplex PCR, and TCRdb holds only the in-frame ones, with some missing. This table holds 65,000 to 95,000 clones, around 87% found once. Sequencing was carried out using blood. Receptors were obtained from a middle-aged man in good health. Both conserved end residues are part of each CDR3. The D gene is left open where the match is weak. Only part of the rows carry a size: once, few, many, or a class if the clone is expanded.

CDR3 length,J gene,V gene,clone size,D gene,CDR3 protein,CDR3 DNA
16,TRBJ1-4,TRBV10-3,NA,TRBD1,CAISESRGQSWEKLFF,TGTGCCATCAGTGAGTCGCGGGGACAGTCTTGGGAAAAACTGTTTTTT
17,TRBJ2-1,TRBV7-6,NA,TRBD2,CASSPRLAGAPGGEQFF,TGTGCCAGCAGCCCCCGACTAGCGGGGGCCCCAGGCGGTGAGCAGTTCTTC
15,TRBJ2-7,TRBV6-6,NA,TRBD1,CASSPRQGAAYEQYF,TGTGCCAGCAGCCCTAGACAGGGGGCCGCTTACGAGCAGTACTTC
13,TRBJ2-7,TRBV2,once,NA,CASSEALYDEQYF,TGTGCCAGCAGTGAAGCGCTTTATGACGAGCAGTACTTC
14,TRBJ2-3,TRBV19,NA,TRBD2,CASMGSGGRNTQYF,TGTGCCAGTATGGGTAGCGGGGGGCGAAATACGCAGTATTTT
13,TRBJ1-5,TRBV16,NA,NA,CASSQSDGQPQHF,TGTGCCAGCAGCCAATCGGACGGGCAGCCCCAGCATTTT
15,TRBJ2-3,TRBV6-4,NA,TRBD2,CASSEETSGTDTQYF,TGTGCCAGCAGTGAAGAGACTAGCGGCACAGATACGCAGTATTTT
13,TRBJ2-4,TRBV30,NA,NA,CAWRGSGKNIQYF,TGTGCCTGGCGGGGATCGGGCAAAAACATTCAGTACTTC
15,TRBJ2-3,TRBV4-2,NA,NA,CASSQESGRADTQYF,TGTGCCAGCAGCCAAGAATCGGGACGGGCAGATACGCAGTATTTT
13,TRBJ1-5,TRBV12-3/TRBV12-4,NA,NA,CASSLGDNQPQHF,TGTGCCAGCAGTTTGGGTGACAATCAGCCCCAGCATTTT
15,TRBJ2-3,TRBV6-2/TRBV6-3,NA,TRBD2,CASSASGRAVNTQYF,TGTGCCAGCAGTGCTAGCGGGAGGGCCGTGAATACGCAGTATTTT
16,TRBJ2-3,TRBV11-3,NA,NA,CASSLTGAGVLDTQYF,TGTGCCAGCAGCTTAACGGGGGCGGGAGTACTAGATACGCAGTATTTT
14,TRBJ1-1,TRBV5-1,NA,TRBD1,CASSIGTGGRQAFF,TGCGCCAGCAGCATCGGGACAGGGGGTAGGCAAGCTTTCTTT
14,TRBJ2-7,TRBV28,once,NA,CASSLSDRLYEQYF,TGTGCCAGCAGTTTGTCGGACAGACTCTACGAGCAGTACTTC
15,TRBJ2-7,TRBV7-9,NA,NA,CASSLDGHRAYEQYF,TGTGCCAGCAGCTTAGACGGCCACCGCGCCTACGAGCAGTACTTC
12,TRBJ1-3,TRBV5-8,NA,NA,CASSAPRNTIYF,TGTGCCAGCAGCGCCCCCCGAAACACCATATATTTT
15,TRBJ1-5,TRBV6-2/TRBV6-3,NA,TRBD1,CASSTPQGDNQPQHF,TGTGCCAGCAGTACTCCACAGGGGGACAATCAGCCCCAGCATTTT
14,TRBJ2-7,TRBV5-4,NA,TRBD1,CASSDRTGDYEQYF,TGTGCCAGCAGCGACCGGACAGGCGATTACGAGCAGTACTTC
13,TRBJ1-1,TRBV10-2,NA,NA,CASSIDRNTEAFF,TGCGCCAGCAGTATCGACCGCAACACTGAAGCTTTCTTT
14,TRBJ2-1,TRBV6-6,NA,TRBD1,CATGQGTIYNEQFF,TGTGCCACGGGACAGGGAACAATCTACAATGAGCAGTTCTTC
16,TRBJ1-3,TRBV10-3,NA,NA,CAISEGTYYSGNTIYF,TGTGCCATCAGTGAGGGGACTTATTACTCTGGAAACACCATATATTTT
13,TRBJ2-7,TRBV6-5,few,NA,CASSLGAGYEQYF,TGTGCCAGCAGTTTGGGGGCGGGCTACGAGCAGTACTTC
14,TRBJ1-1,TRBV6-5,NA,NA,CASRVIGANTEAFF,TGTGCCAGCAGGGTGATTGGAGCGAACACTGAAGCTTTCTTT
13,TRBJ2-1,TRBV27,NA,NA,CASSLSQNNEQFF,TGTGCCAGCAGTCTCTCCCAAAACAATGAGCAGTTCTTC
13,TRBJ2-3,TRBV11-3,NA,NA,CASSLTGTDTQYF,TGTGCCAGCAGCTTGACTGGCACAGATACGCAGTATTTT
16,TRBJ2-1,TRBV6-5,NA,TRBD2,CASSYPASGAYNEQFF,TGTGCCAGCAGTTACCCAGCTAGCGGGGCATACAATGAGCAGTTCTTC
14,TRBJ2-7,TRBV5-1,few,NA,CASSLEVGAGEQYF,TGCGCCAGCAGCTTGGAGGTGGGAGCCGGGGAGCAGTACTTC
15,TRBJ2-7,TRBV7-2,NA,NA,CASSLAGGLSYEQYF,TGTGCCAGCAGCTTAGCAGGGGGGCTGTCCTACGAGCAGTACTTC
11,TRBJ2-5,TRBV5-6,NA,NA,CASSFSQNQYF,TGTGCCAGCAGCTTTTCCCAGAACCAGTACTTC
19,TRBJ1-2,TRBV4-1,NA,TRBD1,CASSQVAGTGSLSNYGYTF,TGCGCCAGCAGCCAAGTGGCCGGGACAGGGTCCCTTTCGAACTATGGCTACACCTTC
14,TRBJ2-5,TRBV29-1,NA,NA,CSVQGTSISETQYF,TGCAGCGTTCAGGGGACCTCAATCTCGGAGACCCAGTACTTC
14,TRBJ1-2,TRBV11-2,NA,NA,CASSLTVGIGGYTF,TGTGCCAGCAGCTTGACAGTAGGGATAGGTGGCTACACCTTC
14,TRBJ2-2,TRBV3-1/TRBV3-2,NA,TRBD2,CASSHRGGPGELFF,TGTGCCAGCAGCCACCGCGGGGGGCCCGGGGAGCTGTTTTTT
15,TRBJ2-2,TRBV27,NA,TRBD2,CASSLAGGSAGELFF,TGTGCCAGCAGCCTCGCCGGGGGGTCGGCCGGGGAGCTGTTTTTT
17,TRBJ2-3,TRBV6-4,NA,TRBD2,CASIDAGSGGGTDTQYF,TGTGCCAGCATTGATGCGGGGAGCGGGGGTGGCACAGATACGCAGTATTTT
15,TRBJ1-1,TRBV7-3,NA,NA,CASSLAREAVTEAFF,TGTGCCAGCAGCTTGGCCCGGGAGGCGGTCACTGAAGCTTTCTTT
15,TRBJ2-5,TRBV3-1/TRBV3-2,NA,NA,CASSQNPTAQETQYF,TGTGCCAGCAGCCAAAACCCTACCGCCCAGGAGACCCAGTACTTC
13,TRBJ1-2,TRBV23-1,once,NA,CASSLGDNYGYTF,TGCGCCAGCAGTCTAGGGGACAACTATGGCTACACCTTC
14,TRBJ2-1,TRBV7-9,NA,NA,CARSLNSYYNEQFF,TGTGCCCGTAGCTTAAACAGTTACTACAATGAGCAGTTCTTC
15,TRBJ1-2,TRBV19,once,NA,CASSIVPRTNYGYTF,TGTGCCAGTAGTATAGTACCCAGAACTAACTATGGCTACACCTTC
13,TRBJ2-1,TRBV2,few,NA,CASSETEEGEQFF,TGTGCCAGCAGTGAAACGGAAGAAGGTGAGCAGTTCTTC